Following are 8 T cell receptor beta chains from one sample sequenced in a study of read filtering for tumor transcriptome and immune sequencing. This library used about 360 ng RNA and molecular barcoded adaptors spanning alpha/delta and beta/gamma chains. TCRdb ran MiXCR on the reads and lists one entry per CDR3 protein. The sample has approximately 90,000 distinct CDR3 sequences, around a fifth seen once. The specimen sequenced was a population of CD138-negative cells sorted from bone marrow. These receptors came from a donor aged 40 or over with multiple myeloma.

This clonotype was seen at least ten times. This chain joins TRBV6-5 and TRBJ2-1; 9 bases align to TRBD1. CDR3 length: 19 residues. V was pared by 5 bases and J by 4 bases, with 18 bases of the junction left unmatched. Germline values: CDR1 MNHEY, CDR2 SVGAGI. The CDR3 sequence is CASSPGTGPTSPPYNEQFF. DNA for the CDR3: TGTGCCAGCAGTCCCGGGACAGGGCCCACCTCACCTCCTTACAATGAGCAGTTCTTC.

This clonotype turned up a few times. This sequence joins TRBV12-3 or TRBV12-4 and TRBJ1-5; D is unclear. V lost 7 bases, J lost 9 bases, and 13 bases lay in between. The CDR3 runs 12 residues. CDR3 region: CASNEGLGPQHF. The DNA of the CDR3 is TGTGCCAGCAATGAAGGGCTAGGGCCCCAGCATTTT.

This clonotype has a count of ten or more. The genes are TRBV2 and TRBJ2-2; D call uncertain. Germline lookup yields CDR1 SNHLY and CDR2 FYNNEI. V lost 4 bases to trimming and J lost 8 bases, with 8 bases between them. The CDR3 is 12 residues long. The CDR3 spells CASSGFGGELFF. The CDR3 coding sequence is TGTGCCAGCAGTGGTTTCGGGGGGGAGCTGTTTTTT.

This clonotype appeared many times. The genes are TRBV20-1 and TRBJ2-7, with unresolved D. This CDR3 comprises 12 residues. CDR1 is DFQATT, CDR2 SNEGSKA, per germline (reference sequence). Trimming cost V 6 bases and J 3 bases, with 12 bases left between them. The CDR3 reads CSAIGNVYEQYF. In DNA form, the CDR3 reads TGCAGTGCCATAGGGAACGTCTACGAGCAGTACTTC.

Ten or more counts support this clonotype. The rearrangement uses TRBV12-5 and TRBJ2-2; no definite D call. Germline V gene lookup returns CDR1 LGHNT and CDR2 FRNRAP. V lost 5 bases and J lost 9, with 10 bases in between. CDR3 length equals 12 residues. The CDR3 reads CASGLHNRELFF. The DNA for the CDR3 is TGTGCTAGTGGTCTACATAACCGGGAGCTGTTTTTT.

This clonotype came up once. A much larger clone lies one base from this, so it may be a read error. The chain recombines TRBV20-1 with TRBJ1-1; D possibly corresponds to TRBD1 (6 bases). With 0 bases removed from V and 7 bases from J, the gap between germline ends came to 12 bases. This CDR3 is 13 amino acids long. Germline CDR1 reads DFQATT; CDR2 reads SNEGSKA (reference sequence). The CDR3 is CSARDPGGIEAFF. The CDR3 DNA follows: TGCAGTGCTAGAGATCCGGGGGGCATTGAAGCTTTCTTT.

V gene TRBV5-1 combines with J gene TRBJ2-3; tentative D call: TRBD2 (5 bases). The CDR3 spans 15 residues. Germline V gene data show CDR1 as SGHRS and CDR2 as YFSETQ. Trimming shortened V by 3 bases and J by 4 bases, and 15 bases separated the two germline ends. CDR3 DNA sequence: TGCGCCAGCAGCTCCCGAAAAGGACTGCCAGATACGCAGTATTTT. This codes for CASSSRKGLPDTQYF.

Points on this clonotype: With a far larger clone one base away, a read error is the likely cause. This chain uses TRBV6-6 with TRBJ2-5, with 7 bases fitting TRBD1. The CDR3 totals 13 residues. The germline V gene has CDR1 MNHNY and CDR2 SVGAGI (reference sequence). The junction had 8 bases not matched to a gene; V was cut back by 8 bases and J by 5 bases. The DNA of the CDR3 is TGTGCCAGCGGTACAGGGGTCCGGGAGACCCAGTACTTC. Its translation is CASGTGVRETQYF.